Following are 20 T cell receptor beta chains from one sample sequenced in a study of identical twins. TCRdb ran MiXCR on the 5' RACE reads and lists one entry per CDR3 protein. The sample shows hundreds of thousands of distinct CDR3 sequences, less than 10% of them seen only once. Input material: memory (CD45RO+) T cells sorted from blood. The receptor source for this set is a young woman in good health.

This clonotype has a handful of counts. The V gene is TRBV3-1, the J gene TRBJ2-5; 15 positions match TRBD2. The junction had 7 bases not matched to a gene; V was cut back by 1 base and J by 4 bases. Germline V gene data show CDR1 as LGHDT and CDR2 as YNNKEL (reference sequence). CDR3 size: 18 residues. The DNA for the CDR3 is TGTGCCAGCAGCCAAGGTGGACTAGCGGGAGGGCGGGGAGAGACCCAGTACTTC. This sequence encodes CASSQGGLAGGRGETQYF.

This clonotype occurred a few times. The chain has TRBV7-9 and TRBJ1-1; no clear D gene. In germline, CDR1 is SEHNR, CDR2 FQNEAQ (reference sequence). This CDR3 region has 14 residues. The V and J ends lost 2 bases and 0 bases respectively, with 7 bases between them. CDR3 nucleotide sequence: TGTGCCAGCAGCTTAAACGGTCTGAACACTGAAGCTTTCTTT. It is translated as CASSLNGLNTEAFF.

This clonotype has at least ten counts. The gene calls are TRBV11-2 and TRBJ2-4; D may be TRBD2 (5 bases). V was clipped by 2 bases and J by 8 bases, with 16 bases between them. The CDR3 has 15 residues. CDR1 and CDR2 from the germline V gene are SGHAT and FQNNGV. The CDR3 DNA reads TGTGCCAGCAGCTTAACTTCGGGAAATCGGGACATTCAGTACTTC. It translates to CASSLTSGNRDIQYF.

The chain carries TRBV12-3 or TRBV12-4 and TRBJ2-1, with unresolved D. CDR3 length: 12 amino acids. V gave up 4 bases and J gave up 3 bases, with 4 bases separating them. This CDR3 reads CASSSHYNEQFF. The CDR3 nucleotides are TGTGCCAGCAGTTCCCACTACAATGAGCAGTTCTTC.

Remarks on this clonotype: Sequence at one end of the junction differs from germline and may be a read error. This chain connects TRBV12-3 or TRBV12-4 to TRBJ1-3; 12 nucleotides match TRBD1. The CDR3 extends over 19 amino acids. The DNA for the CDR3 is TGTACCAGCAGCTCTCCTGGGACCGGGACAGGGGGCGTCGGAAACACCATATATTTT. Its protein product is CTSSSPGTGTGGVGNTIYF.

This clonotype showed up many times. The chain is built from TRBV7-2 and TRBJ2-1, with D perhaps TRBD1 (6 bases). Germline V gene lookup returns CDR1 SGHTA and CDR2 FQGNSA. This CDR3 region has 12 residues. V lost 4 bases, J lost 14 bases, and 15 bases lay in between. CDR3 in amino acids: CASSSLGRQEFF. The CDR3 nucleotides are TGTGCCAGCAGCTCACTAGGAAGACAGGAGTTCTTC.

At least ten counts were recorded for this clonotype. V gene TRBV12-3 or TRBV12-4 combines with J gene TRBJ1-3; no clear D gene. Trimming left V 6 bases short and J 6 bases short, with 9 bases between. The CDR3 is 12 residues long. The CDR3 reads CASRVVENTIYF. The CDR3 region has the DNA TGTGCCAGCAGGGTTGTGGAAAACACCATATATTTT.

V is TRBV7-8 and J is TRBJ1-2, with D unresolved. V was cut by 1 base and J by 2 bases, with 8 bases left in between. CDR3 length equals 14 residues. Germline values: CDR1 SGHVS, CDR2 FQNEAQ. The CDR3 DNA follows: TGTGCCAGCAGCTTAGTATTCGCAAACTATGGCTACACCTTC. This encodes CASSLVFANYGYTF.

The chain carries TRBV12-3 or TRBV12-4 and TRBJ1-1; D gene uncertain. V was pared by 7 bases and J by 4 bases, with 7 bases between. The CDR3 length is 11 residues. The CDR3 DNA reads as TGTGCCAGCAACCAACGCACTGAAGCTTTCTTT. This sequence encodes CASNQRTEAFF.

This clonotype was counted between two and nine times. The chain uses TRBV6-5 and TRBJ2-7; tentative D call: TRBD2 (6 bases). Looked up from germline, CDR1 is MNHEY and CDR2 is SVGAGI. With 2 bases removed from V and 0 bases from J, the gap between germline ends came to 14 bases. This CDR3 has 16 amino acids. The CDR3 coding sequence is TGTGCCAGCAGTTACGGGGGGAGGAGGAGCTCCTACGAGCAGTACTTC. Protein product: CASSYGGRRSSYEQYF.

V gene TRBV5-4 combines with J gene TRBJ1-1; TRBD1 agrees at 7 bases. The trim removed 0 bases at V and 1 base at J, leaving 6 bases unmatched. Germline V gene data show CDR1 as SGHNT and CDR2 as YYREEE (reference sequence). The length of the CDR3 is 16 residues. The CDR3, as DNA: TGTGCCAGCAGCTTGGAGAGGGGGCAAGGGAACACTGAAGCTTTCTTT. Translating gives CASSLERGQGNTEAFF.

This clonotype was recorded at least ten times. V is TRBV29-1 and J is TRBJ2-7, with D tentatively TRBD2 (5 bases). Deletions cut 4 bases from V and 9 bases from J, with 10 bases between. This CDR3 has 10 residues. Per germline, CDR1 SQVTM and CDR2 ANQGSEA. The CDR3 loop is CSVATTVQYF. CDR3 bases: TGCAGCGTTGCGACTACGGTGCAGTACTTC.

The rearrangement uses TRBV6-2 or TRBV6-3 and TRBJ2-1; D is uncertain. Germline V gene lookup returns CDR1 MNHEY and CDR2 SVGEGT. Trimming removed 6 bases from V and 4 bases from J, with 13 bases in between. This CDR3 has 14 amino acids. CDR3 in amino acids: CASSEVAEYNEQFF. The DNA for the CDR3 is TGTGCCAGCAGCGAAGTAGCCGAATACAATGAGCAGTTCTTC.

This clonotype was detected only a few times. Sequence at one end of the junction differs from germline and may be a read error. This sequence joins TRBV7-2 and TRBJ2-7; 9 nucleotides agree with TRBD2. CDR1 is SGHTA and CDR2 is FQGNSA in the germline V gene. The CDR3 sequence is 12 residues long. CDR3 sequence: CASSRLAGAFSF. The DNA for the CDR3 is TGTGCCAGCAGCAGATTAGCGGGAGCCTTCTCTTTC. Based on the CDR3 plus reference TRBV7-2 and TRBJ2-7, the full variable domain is GAGVSQSPSNKVTEKGKDVELRCDPISGHTALYWYRQSLGQGLEFLIYFQGNSAPDKSGLPSDRFSAERTGGSVSTLTIQRTQQEDSAVYLCASSRLAGAFSFGPGTRLTVT.

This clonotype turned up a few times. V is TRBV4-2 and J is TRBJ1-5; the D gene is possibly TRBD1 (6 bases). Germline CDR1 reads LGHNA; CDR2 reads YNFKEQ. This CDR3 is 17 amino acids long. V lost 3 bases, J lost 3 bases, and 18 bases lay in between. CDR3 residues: CASSQDRSQGDNQPQHF. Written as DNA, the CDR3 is TGTGCCAGCAGCCAGGACCGGTCACAGGGCGACAATCAGCCCCAGCATTTT.

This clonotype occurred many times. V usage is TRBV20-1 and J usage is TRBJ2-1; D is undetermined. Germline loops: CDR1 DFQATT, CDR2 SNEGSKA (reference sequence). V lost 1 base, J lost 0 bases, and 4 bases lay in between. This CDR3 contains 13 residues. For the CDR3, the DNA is TGCAGTGCTAGAGTGGGCTCCTACAATGAGCAGTTCTTC. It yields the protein CSARVGSYNEQFF.

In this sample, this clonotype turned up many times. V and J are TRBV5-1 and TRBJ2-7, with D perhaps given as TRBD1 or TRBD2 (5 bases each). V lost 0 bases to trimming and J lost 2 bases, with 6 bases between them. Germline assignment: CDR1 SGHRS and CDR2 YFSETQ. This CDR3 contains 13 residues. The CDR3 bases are TGCGCCAGCAGCTTGGGGGACGCCTACGAGCAGTACTTC. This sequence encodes CASSLGDAYEQYF.

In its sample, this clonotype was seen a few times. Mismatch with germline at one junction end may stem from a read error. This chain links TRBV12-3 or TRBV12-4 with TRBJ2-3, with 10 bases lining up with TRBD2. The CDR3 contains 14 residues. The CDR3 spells CASSLAGVTDTQYF. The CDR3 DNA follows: TGTGCCAGCAGTCTAGCGGGAGTCACAGATACGCAGTATTTT.

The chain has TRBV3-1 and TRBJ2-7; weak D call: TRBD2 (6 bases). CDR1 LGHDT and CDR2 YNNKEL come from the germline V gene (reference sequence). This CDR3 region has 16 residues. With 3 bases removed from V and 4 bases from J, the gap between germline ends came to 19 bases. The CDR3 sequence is CASSQVSLATLYEQYF. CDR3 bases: TGTGCCAGCAGCCAGGTCTCGCTAGCGACCTTATACGAGCAGTACTTC.

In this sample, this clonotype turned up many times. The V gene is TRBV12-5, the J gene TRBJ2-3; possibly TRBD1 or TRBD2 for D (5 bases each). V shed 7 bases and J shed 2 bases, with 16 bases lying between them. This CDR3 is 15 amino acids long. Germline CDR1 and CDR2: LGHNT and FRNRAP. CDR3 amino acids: CASVGTALNTDTQYF. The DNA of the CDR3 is TGTGCTAGTGTCGGGACCGCACTAAACACAGATACGCAGTATTTT.